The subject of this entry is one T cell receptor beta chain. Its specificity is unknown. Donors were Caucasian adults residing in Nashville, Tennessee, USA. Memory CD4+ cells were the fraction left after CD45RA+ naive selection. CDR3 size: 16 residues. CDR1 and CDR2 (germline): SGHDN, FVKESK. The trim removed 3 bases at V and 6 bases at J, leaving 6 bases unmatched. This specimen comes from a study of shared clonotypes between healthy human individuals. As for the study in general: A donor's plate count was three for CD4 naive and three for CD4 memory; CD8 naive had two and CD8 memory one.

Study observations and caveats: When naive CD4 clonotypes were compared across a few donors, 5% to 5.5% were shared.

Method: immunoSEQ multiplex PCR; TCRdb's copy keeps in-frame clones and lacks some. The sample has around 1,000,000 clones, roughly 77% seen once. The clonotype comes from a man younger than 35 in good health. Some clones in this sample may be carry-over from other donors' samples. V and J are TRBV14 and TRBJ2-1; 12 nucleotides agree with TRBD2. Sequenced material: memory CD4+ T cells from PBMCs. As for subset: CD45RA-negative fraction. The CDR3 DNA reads TGTGCCAGCAGCCAGACTAGCGGGAGCTTGATCAATGAGCAGTTCTTC. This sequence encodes CASSQTSGSLINEQFF.